The 6 T cell receptor beta chains listed next were all sequenced from one sample in a study of STAT5B mutations in CD4+ large granular lymphocyte leukemia. TCRdb's copy holds only in-frame clones and misses some; the assay was immunoSEQ multiplex PCR. The sample yields roughly 30,000 clones, around four fifths seen once. The sample consisted of CD4+ T cells from blood buffy coats. Receptors originate from a human donor in good health.

In this sample, this clone turned up a few times. The gene calls are TRBV23-1 and TRBJ1-4, with unresolved D. TRBV23-1 is noted as an ORF with a role that remains uncertain. CDR3 length: 12 residues. V was cut by 3 bases and J by 16 bases, with 15 bases left in between. CDR3 residues: CASSHYGRSRFF. CDR3 DNA sequence: TGCGCCAGCAGTCACTACGGACGGTCTCGGTTTTTT.

This chain joins TRBV5-1 and TRBJ2-5; D is unresolved. Germline V gene sequence: CDR1 SGHRS, CDR2 YFSETQ. The CDR3 has 14 residues. Trimming took off 4 bases at V and 1 base at J, with 11 bases between the two ends. CDR3 DNA: TGCGCCAGCAGCGAAGGACGGTTCCAAGAGACCCAGTACTTC. Its translation: CASSEGRFQETQYF. The full variable domain, completed using reference TRBV5-1 and TRBJ2-5, is KAGVTQTPRYLIKTRGQQVTLSCSPISGHRSVSWYQQTPGQGLQFLFEYFSETQRNKGNFPGRFSGRQFSNSRSEMNVSTLELGDSALYLCASSEGRFQETQYFGPGTRLLVL.

The V gene is TRBV7-6, the J gene TRBJ2-2; a weak D match, TRBD1 (5 bases). Germline V lookup: CDR1 SGHVS, CDR2 FNYEAQ. The CDR3 has 16 amino acids. V was cut by 6 bases and J by 0 bases, with 14 bases left in between. DNA of the CDR3: TGTGCCAGCAGTTCGACAGCAAGTCCGAACACCGGGGAGCTGTTTTTT. As protein: CASSSTASPNTGELFF.

The chain couples TRBV29-1 to TRBJ2-3, with D unclear. Germline loops: CDR1 SQVTM, CDR2 ANQGSEA. Trimming removed 5 bases from V and 3 bases from J, with 6 bases in between. CDR3 length: 11 residues. The CDR3 nucleotides are TGCAGCGTTAGGGTGACAGATACGCAGTATTTT. Its translation: CSVRVTDTQYF.

This chain joins TRBV6-5 and TRBJ2-7; 8 bases are a match to TRBD1. The CDR3 is made up of 16 amino acids. Germline V gene lookup returns CDR1 MNHEY and CDR2 SVGAGI. Unmatched junction bases numbered 9, after V lost 0 bases and J lost 5 bases. The chain's CDR3 is CASSYSIRDRPDEQYF. The DNA for the CDR3 is TGTGCCAGCAGTTACTCGATTCGGGACAGGCCGGACGAGCAGTACTTC.

The chain carries TRBV18 and TRBJ2-3; D gene unclear. The CDR3 runs 15 residues. V shed 6 bases and J shed 2 bases, with 15 bases lying between them. The germline CDR1 and CDR2 sequences are KGHSH and LQKENI. DNA of the CDR3: TGTGCCAGCTCCCCGACAAAGCCCCCCACAGATACGCAGTATTTT. The encoded protein is CASSPTKPPTDTQYF.